This T cell receptor beta chain was found in a study of T cells in Graves' hyperthyroidism and ophthalmopathy. Graves' hyperthyroidism was deemed stable given no ophthalmopathy progression within 18 months. Disease duration under 2 months; hyperthyroidism patients were aged 18 to 65. TCR beta CDR3 region amplification was performed from RNA transcripts. First-round RT-PCR of the TCR CDR3 relied on the HTBI primer set. TCRdb reprocessed the multiplex PCR reads via MiXCR and lists one record per CDR3 protein. The sample carries over 200,000 distinct CDR3 sequences, 17% recorded once. The CDR3 spans 12 residues. Per the germline V gene, CDR1 is SEHNR and CDR2 is FQNEAQ (reference sequence). This clonotype was picked up a small number of times. The antigen is unknown. At one end, the junction sequence differs from germline, possibly due to a read error. Notes on the study in general: Most thyroid clonotypes expanded above 0.001 appeared in blood too.

The source is a man in his fifties or sixties with Graves' hyperthyroidism. The V gene is TRBV7-9, the J gene TRBJ2-3; D unresolved. The sequenced sample consisted of blood. The CDR3 DNA reads TGTGCCAGCAGCTTAGCCTCAGATACGCGGTATTTT. This gives the protein CASSLASDTRYF.